This T cell receptor beta chain derives from a study of OX40 agonist ivuxolimab in advanced cancers. About the study: With a range of roughly 20 to 80, age averaged approximately 64 years, and approximately 83% were male.

The CDR3 is 12 amino acids. Germline values: CDR1 SSHAT, CDR2 FNYEAQ (reference sequence). Repertoires were generated with immunoSEQ multiplex PCR, while TCRdb's copy carries only in-frame clones and drops some. The sample lists 77,000 or so clones, more than 70% occurring once. About this clone itself: Compared with germline, one end of the junction differs, possibly owing to a read error.

The sequence was collected from an adult with an advanced solid tumor such as melanoma, head and neck, liver or kidney cancer. Sequenced material: CD4+ or CD8+ T cells sorted from blood, taken in a trial of the OX40 agonist ivuxolimab. V is TRBV7-7 and J is TRBJ2-5, with 7 bases matching TRBD2. CDR3 region: CASSRNLAAQYF. The CDR3 bases are TGTGCTAGCAGCCGCAATCTAGCGGCCCAGTACTTC.